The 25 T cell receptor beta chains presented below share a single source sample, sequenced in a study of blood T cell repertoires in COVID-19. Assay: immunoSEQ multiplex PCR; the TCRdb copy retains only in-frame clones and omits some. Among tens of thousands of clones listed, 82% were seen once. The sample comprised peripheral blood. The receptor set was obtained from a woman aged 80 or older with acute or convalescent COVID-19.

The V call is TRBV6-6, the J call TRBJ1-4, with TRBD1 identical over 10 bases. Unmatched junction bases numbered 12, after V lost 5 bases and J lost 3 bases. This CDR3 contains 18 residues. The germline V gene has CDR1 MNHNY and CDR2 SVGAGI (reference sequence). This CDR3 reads CASSPGGTGVRPNEKLFF. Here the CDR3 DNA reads TGTGCCAGCAGTCCGGGAGGGACAGGGGTTAGGCCTAATGAAAAACTGTTTTTT.

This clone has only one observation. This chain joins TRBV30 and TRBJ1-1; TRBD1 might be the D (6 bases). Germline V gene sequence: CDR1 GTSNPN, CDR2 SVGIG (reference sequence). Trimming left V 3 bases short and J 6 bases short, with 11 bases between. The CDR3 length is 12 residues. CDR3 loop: CAWSAGASEAFF. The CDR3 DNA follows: TGTGCCTGGAGCGCAGGGGCGTCTGAAGCTTTCTTT. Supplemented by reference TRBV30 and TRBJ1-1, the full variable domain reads SQTIHQWPATLVQPVGSPLSLECTVEGTSNPNLYWYRQAAGRGLQLLFYSVGIGQISSEVPQNLSASRPQDRQFILSSKKLLLSDSGFYLCAWSAGASEAFFGQGTRLTVV.

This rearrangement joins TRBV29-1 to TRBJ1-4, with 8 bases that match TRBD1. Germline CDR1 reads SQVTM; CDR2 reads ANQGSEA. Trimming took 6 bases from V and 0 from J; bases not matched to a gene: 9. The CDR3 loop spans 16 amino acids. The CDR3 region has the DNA TGCAGCGTATACGGGACAGGAGCTGCAACTAATGAAAAACTGTTTTTT. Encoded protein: CSVYGTGAATNEKLFF.

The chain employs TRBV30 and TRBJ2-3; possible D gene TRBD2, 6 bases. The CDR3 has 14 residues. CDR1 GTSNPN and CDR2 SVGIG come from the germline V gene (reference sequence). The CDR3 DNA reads TGTGCTTGGGCCCTTGGGGGGAGTGCAGATACGCAGTATTTT. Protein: CAWALGGSADTQYF.

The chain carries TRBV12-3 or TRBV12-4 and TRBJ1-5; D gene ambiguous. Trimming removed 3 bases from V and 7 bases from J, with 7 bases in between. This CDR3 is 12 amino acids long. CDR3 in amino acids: CASSFGWQPQHF. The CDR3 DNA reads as TGTGCCAGCAGTTTCGGGTGGCAGCCCCAGCATTTT.

The CDR3 sequence is CATSDPGGARETQYF. The CDR3 nucleotides are TGTGCCACCAGTGACCCAGGGGGCGCTAGAGAGACCCAGTACTTC. The rearrangement uses TRBV24-1 and TRBJ2-5, with 8 bases aligning to TRBD1. The CDR3 totals 15 residues. Trimming took 4 bases from V and 4 from J; bases not matched to a gene: 7. Germline-derived CDR1 and CDR2 are KGHDR and SFDVKD.

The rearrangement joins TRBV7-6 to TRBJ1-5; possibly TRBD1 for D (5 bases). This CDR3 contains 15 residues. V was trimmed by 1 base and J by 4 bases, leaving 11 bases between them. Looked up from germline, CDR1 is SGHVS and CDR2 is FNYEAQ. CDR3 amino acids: CASSLGAGINQPQHF. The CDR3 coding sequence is TGTGCCAGCAGCTTAGGGGCAGGGATTAATCAGCCCCAGCATTTT.

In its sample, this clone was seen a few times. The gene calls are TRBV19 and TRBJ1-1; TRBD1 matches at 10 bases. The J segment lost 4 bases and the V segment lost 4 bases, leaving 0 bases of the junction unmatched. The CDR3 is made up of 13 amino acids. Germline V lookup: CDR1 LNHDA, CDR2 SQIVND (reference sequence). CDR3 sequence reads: CASSRTGGTEAFF. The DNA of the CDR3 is TGTGCCAGTAGTAGGACAGGGGGCACTGAAGCTTTCTTT.

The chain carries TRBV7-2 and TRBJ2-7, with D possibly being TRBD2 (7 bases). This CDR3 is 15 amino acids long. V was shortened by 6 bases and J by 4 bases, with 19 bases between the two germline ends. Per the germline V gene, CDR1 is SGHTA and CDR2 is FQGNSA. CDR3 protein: CASRWGGAGVYEQYF. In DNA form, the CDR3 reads TGTGCCAGCAGATGGGGGGGGGCAGGCGTGTACGAGCAGTACTTC.

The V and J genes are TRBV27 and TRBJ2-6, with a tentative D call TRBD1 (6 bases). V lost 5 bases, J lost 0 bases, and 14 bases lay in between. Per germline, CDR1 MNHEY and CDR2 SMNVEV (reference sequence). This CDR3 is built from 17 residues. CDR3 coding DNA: TGTGCCAGCAGTCCCGGGACAAGTATCTCTGGGGCCAACGTCCTGACTTTC. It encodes CASSPGTSISGANVLTF.

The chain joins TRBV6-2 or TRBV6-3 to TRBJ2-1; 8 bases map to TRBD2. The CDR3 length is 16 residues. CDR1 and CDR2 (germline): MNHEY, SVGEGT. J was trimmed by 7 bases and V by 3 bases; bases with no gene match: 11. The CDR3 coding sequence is TGTGCCAGCAGTTATTTCCAGCGGGGGATAGGGAATGAGCAGTTCTTC. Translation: CASSYFQRGIGNEQFF.

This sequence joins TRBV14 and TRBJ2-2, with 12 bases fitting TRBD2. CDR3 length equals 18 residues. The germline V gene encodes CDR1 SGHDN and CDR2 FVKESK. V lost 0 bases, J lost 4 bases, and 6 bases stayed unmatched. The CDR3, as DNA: TGTGCCAGCAGCCAAGAACGACTAGCGGGAGTGATCACCGGGGAGCTGTTTTTT. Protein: CASSQERLAGVITGELFF.

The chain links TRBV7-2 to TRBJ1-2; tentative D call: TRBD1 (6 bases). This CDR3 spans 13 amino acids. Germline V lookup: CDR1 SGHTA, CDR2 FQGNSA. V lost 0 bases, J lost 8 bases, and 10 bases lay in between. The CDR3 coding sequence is TGTGCCAGCAGCTTAGCTGGGGGCTTCGGCTACACCTTC. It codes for CASSLAGGFGYTF. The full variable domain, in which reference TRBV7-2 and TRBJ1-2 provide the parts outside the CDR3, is GAGVSQSPSNKVTEKGKDVELRCDPISGHTALYWYRQSLGQGLEFLIYFQGNSAPDKSGLPSDRFSAERTGGSVSTLTIQRTQQEDSAVYLCASSLAGGFGYTFGSGTRLTVV.

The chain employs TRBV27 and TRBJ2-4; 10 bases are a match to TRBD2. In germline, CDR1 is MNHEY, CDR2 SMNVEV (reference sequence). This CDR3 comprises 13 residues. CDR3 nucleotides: TGTCCCCCCCCGGCTAGCGGGAGAAACATTCAGTACTTC. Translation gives CPPPASGRNIQYF.

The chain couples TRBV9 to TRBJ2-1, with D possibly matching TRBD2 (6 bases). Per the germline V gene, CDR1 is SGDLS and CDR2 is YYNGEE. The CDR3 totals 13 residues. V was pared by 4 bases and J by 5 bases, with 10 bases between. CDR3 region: CASSHGGHNEQFF. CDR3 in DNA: TGTGCCAGCAGCCACGGGGGACACAATGAGCAGTTCTTC.

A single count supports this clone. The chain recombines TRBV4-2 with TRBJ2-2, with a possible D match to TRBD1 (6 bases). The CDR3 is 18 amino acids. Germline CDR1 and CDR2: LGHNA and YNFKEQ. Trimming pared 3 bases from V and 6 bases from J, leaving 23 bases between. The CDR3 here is CASSQGAWLEGTPGELFF. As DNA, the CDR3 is TGTGCCAGCAGCCAGGGGGCGTGGCTAGAGGGGACCCCCGGGGAGCTGTTTTTT.

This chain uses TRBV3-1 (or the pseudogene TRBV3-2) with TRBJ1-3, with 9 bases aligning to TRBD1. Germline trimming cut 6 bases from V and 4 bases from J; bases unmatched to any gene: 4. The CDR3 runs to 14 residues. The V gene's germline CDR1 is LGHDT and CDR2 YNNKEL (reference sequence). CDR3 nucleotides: TGTGCCAGCAGTCCGGGACAGGGCGGAAACACCATATATTTT. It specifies CASSPGQGGNTIYF.

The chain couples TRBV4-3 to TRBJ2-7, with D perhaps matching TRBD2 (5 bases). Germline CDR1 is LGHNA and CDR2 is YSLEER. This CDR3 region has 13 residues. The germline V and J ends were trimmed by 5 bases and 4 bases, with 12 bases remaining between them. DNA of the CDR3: TGCGCCAGCAGCTCGACACTAGGTTACGAGCAGTACTTC. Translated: CASSSTLGYEQYF.

CDR3 amino acids: CASSWTNREPYF. The DNA for the CDR3 is TGTGCCAGCAGTTGGACAAATAGAGAACCCTACTTC. The chain joins TRBV28 to TRBJ2-7; D is possibly TRBD1 (5 bases). CDR3 length: 12 amino acids. Trimming took 4 bases from V and 13 from J, leaving 17 bases between them. CDR1 MDHEN and CDR2 SYDVKM come from the germline V gene.

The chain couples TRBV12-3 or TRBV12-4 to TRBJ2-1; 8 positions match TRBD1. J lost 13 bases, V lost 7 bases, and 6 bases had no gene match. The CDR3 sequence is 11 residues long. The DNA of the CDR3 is TGTGCCAGCATGAGCCAGGGGGCCCAGTTCTTC. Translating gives CASMSQGAQFF.

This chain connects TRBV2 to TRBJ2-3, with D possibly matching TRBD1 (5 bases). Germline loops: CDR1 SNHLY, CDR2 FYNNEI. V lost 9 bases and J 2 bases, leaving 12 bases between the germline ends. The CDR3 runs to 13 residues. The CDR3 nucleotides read TGTGCCAGGGCGACAGCACACACAGATACGCAGTATTTT. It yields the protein CARATAHTDTQYF.

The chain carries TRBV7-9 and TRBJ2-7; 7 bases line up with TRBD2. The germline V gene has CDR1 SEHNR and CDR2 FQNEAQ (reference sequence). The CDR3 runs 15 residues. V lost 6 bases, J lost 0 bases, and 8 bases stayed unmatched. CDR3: CASRIVRGFSYEQYF. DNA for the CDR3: TGTGCCAGCAGAATAGTGCGGGGGTTCTCCTACGAGCAGTACTTC.

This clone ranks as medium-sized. The CDR3 region has the DNA TGCGCCAGCAGCTTGGAGCTCTCTAATTCACCCCTCCACTTT. Encoded protein: CASSLELSNSPLHF. The genes are TRBV5-1 and TRBJ1-6; D is unclear. The germline gives CDR1 SGHRS, CDR2 YFSETQ. The germline V and J ends were trimmed by 0 bases and 6 bases, with 7 bases remaining between them. This CDR3 is 14 amino acids long. The full variable domain, completed using reference TRBV5-1 and TRBJ1-6, is KAGVTQTPRYLIKTRGQQVTLSCSPISGHRSVSWYQQTPGQGLQFLFEYFSETQRNKGNFPGRFSGRQFSNSRSEMNVSTLELGDSALYLCASSLELSNSPLHFGNGTRLTVT.

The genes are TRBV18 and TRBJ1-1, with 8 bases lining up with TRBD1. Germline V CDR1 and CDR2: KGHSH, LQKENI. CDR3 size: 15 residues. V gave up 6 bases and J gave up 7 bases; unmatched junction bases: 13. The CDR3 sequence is CASSRKNRGAGEAFF. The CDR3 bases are TGTGCCAGCTCTCGGAAAAACAGGGGGGCGGGTGAAGCTTTCTTT.

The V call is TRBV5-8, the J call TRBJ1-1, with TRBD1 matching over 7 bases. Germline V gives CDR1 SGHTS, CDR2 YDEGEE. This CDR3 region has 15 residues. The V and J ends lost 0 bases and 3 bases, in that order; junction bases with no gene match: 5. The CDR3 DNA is TGTGCCAGCAGCTTGGGGGACAGACAGTACACTGAAGCTTTCTTT. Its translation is CASSLGDRQYTEAFF.